This T cell receptor (beta chain) was captured by sequencing in a study of OX40 agonist ivuxolimab in advanced cancers. The count of this clone is one. V was cut by 6 bases and J by 2 bases, with 4 bases left in between. CDR3 size: 12 residues. Germline CDR1 is MNHNY and CDR2 is SVGAGI (reference sequence). Profiled with immunoSEQ multiplex PCR; TCRdb holds only in-frame clones, not every one. This sample has tens of thousands of clones, with about 85% found just once. Sequencing was performed on CD4+ or CD8+ T cells sorted from blood, taken in a trial of the OX40 agonist ivuxolimab. The chain has TRBV6-6 and TRBJ2-2, with D hard to call. The receptor comes from an adult with an advanced solid tumor such as melanoma, head and neck, liver or kidney cancer. The CDR3 sequence is CASRFNTGELFF. The CDR3 nucleotides read TGTGCCAGCAGATTTAACACCGGGGAGCTGTTTTTT.